These 16 T cell receptor beta chains were sequenced from one sample in a study of cytomegalovirus exposure and HLA in healthy donors. Primers included in the PCR were 60 Vbeta and 13 Jbeta primers. Profiled with immunoSEQ multiplex PCR; TCRdb holds only in-frame clones, not every one. The table shows under 250,000 clones, with approximately 80% occurring only once. The sequenced material came from PBMCs. All receptors come from a boy aged 2 to 10 in good health and CMV-seronegative.

This clone was counted once. This sequence joins TRBV5-1 and TRBJ1-1, with 9 bases lining up with TRBD1. Germline values: CDR1 SGHRS, CDR2 YFSETQ. The CDR3 length is 15 residues. The V and J ends lost 0 bases and 7 bases, in that order; junction bases with no gene match: 7. The DNA of the CDR3 is TGCGCCAGCAGCTTGGCTGGGACAGGGAAGGGTGAAGCTTTCTTT. Translating it yields CASSLAGTGKGEAFF.

The J gene is TRBJ2-7, the V gene TRBV6-5; TRBD1 aligns across 8 bases. The CDR3 spans 13 residues. Germline-derived CDR1 and CDR2 are MNHEY and SVGAGI. V was clipped by 4 bases and J by 7 bases; unmatched bases: 6. CDR3 DNA: TGTGCCAGCAGTTCTGGACAGGGACGGGAGCAGTACTTC. It specifies CASSSGQGREQYF.

The chain carries TRBV10-2 and TRBJ1-2, with 7 bases matching TRBD1. The CDR3 length is 15 residues. After removal of 6 bases from V and 2 bases from J, the junction contained 9 bases not matched to a gene. In germline, CDR1 is WSHSY, CDR2 SAAADI. CDR3 sequence (DNA): TGCGCCAGCAGGGATTCAGGGGGTTTGAACTATGGCTACACCTTC. This translates into CASRDSGGLNYGYTF.

J is TRBJ2-2 and V is TRBV2; 12 bases align to TRBD2. The germline V gene encodes CDR1 SNHLY and CDR2 FYNNEI. CDR3 length: 15 amino acids. The V segment lost 6 bases and the J segment 6 bases; nucleotides outside the gene matches: 5. The CDR3 spells CASSRLAGDPGELFF. For the CDR3, the DNA is TGTGCCAGCAGCCGACTAGCGGGGGACCCCGGGGAGCTGTTTTTT. Full variable domain (missing parts from reference TRBV2 and TRBJ2-2): EPEVTQTPSHQVTQMGQEVILRCVPISNHLYFYWYRQILGQKVEFLVSFYNNEISEKSEIFDDQFSVERPDGSNFTLKIRSTKLEDSAMYFCASSRLAGDPGELFFGEGSRLTVL.

The chain couples TRBV27 to TRBJ2-7; 8 nucleotides match TRBD2. Germline V gene sequence: CDR1 MNHEY, CDR2 SMNVEV (reference sequence). The CDR3 contains 16 residues. V was clipped by 0 bases and J by 3 bases; unmatched bases: 7. Here the CDR3 DNA reads TGTGCCAGCAGTTTATCCGCTAGCGGGCCGCTCTACGAGCAGTACTTC. Its protein is CASSLSASGPLYEQYF.

V gene TRBV6-1 combines with J gene TRBJ2-3, with 8 bases matching TRBD2. The V gene end was trimmed by 6 bases and the J gene end by 4 bases; junction bases not matched to a gene: 9. The CDR3 runs 15 residues. Germline assignment: CDR1 MNHNS and CDR2 SASEGT. The CDR3 region is CASRERGGLPDTQYF. In DNA, the CDR3 is TGTGCCAGCAGGGAACGGGGGGGCCTCCCAGATACGCAGTATTTT.

The chain has TRBV15 and TRBJ2-1; 10 bases align to TRBD2. After removal of 0 bases from V and 9 bases from J, the junction contained 5 bases not matched to a gene. This CDR3 contains 15 residues. Germline V CDR1 and CDR2: LNHNV, YYDKDF (reference sequence). DNA of the CDR3: TGTGCCACCAGCAGAGAAGCTAGCGGGAGTGGTGAGCAGTTCTTC. It codes for CATSREASGSGEQFF.

The chain joins TRBV19 to TRBJ1-1; D is uncertain. The V and J ends lost 8 bases and 4 bases respectively, with 11 bases between them. Germline CDR1 reads LNHDA; CDR2 reads SQIVND (reference sequence). This CDR3 comprises 12 residues. The CDR3 loop is CASLMGGTEAFF. The CDR3 DNA reads TGTGCCAGTTTGATGGGAGGCACTGAAGCTTTCTTT.

The CDR3 sequence: CATSGLGGSGRFSHIQYF. DNA of the CDR3: TGTGCCACCAGCGGACTTGGGGGGAGTGGCAGGTTCAGTCACATTCAGTACTTC. The chain joins TRBV15 to TRBJ2-4; TRBD2 might be the D (6 bases). The CDR3 is 18 residues long. Trimming shortened V by 5 bases and J by 8 bases, and 28 bases separated the two germline ends. Germline V gene data show CDR1 as LNHNV and CDR2 as YYDKDF (reference sequence).

On this clone: Other DNA sequences in the sample encode the same CDR3. The chain has TRBV5-1 and TRBJ1-5; a possible D gene is TRBD1 (6 bases). The CDR3 has 13 amino acids. Trimming took off 2 bases at V and 4 bases at J, with 7 bases between the two ends. CDR1 and CDR2 from the germline V gene are SGHRS and YFSETQ. This CDR3 reads CASSLDRNQPQHF. CDR3 DNA: TGCGCCAGCAGCTTAGACAGGAATCAGCCCCAGCATTTT.

The chain employs TRBV13 and TRBJ2-1; 10 bases are shared with TRBD2. Germline lookup yields CDR1 PRHDT and CDR2 FYEKMQ (reference sequence). The CDR3 loop spans 16 amino acids. Germline trimming cut 5 bases from V and 4 bases from J; bases unmatched to any gene: 8. The CDR3 region has the DNA TGTGCCAGCAGCCCGTTAGCGGGAGGTGGGTACAATGAGCAGTTCTTC. Translating gives CASSPLAGGGYNEQFF.

The chain has TRBV11-3 and TRBJ2-1, with D maybe TRBD1 (6 bases). This CDR3 is built from 14 residues. From germline, CDR1 is SGHNT and CDR2 YENEEA. The V end was cut by 3 bases, the J end by 2 bases, with 8 bases between. The CDR3 spells CASSFRDTYNEQFF. CDR3 in DNA: TGTGCCAGCAGCTTCAGGGACACCTACAATGAGCAGTTCTTC.

This chain links TRBV30 with TRBJ2-7; 7 positions agree with TRBD1. The germline V gene has CDR1 GTSNPN and CDR2 SVGIG (reference sequence). The ends lost 3 bases at V and 0 bases at J; junction bases unmatched: 5. The CDR3 covers 14 residues. The CDR3: CAWRDRYSSYEQYF. CDR3 in DNA: TGTGCCTGGAGGGACAGGTACTCCTCCTACGAGCAGTACTTC.

The chain links TRBV7-2 to TRBJ1-4; a weak D match, TRBD1 (6 bases). Germline-derived CDR1 and CDR2 are SGHTA and FQGNSA. CDR3 length: 14 amino acids. V was shortened by 1 base and J by 8 bases, with 11 bases between the two germline ends. In DNA form, the CDR3 reads TGTGCCAGCAGCTTAGGGGCAGGGGCGGAAAAACTGTTTTTT. Its protein product is CASSLGAGAEKLFF.

The chain recombines TRBV2 with TRBJ1-6, with D tentatively TRBD1 (6 bases). The CDR3 loop spans 15 amino acids. Trimming pared 6 bases from V and 3 bases from J, leaving 12 bases between. Germline-derived CDR1 and CDR2 are SNHLY and FYNNEI. CDR3 protein: CASRTGTYYNSPLHF. The DNA of the CDR3 is TGTGCCAGCAGGACAGGCACTTACTATAATTCACCCCTCCACTTT.

The chain combines TRBV30 with TRBJ2-3, with TRBD1 matching over 7 bases. J lost 4 bases, V lost 5 bases, and 9 bases had no gene match. This CDR3 has 14 residues. CDR1 is GTSNPN, CDR2 SVGIG, per germline (reference sequence). The CDR3 region has the DNA TGTGCCTGGGAGAGACAGGGTGGGGCAGATACGCAGTATTTT. Its protein is CAWERQGGADTQYF. The full variable domain, its missing parts supplied by reference TRBV30 and TRBJ2-3, is SQTIHQWPATLVQPVGSPLSLECTVEGTSNPNLYWYRQAAGRGLQLLFYSVGIGQISSEVPQNLSASRPQDRQFILSSKKLLLSDSGFYLCAWERQGGADTQYFGPGTRLTVL.